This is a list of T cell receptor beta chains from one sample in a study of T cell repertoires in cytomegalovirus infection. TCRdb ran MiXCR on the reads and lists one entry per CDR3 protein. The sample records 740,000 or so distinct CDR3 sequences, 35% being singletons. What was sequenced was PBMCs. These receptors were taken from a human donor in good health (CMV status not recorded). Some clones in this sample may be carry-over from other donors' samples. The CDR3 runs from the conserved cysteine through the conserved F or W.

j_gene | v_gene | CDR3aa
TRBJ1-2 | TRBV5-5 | CASSLGQAPLTNYGYTF
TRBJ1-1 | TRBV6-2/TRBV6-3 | CASSFSEKGTEAFF
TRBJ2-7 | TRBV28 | CASSPPGQMESEQYF
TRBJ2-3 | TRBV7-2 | CASSLARTSGDTQYF
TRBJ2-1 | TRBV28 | CASSPKAGFTYNEQFF
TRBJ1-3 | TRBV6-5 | CASSSEPISGNTIYF
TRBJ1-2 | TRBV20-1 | CSARDIQGQRIPNYGYTF
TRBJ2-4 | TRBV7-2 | CASSLNSKNIQYF
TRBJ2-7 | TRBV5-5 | CASSFTLGYEQYF
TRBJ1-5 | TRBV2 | CASSRTLIKPQHF
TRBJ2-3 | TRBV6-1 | CASSLDRGAYTQYF
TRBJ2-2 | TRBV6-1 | CASKGGGSNTGELFF
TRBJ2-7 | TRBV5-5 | CASSLDGGHPEQYF
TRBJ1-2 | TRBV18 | CASSSDRVDDGYTF
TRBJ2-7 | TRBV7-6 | CASSLDGGRAREQYF
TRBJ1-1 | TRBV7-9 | CASSESTGQNTEAFF
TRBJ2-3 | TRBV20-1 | CSASKTGSSTDTQYF
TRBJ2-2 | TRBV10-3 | CAISWTGGNTGELFF
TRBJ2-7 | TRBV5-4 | CASSWGTGGVYEQYF
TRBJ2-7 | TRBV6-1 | CASSGWTGGFNEQYF